A single sample is the source of the 26 T cell receptor beta chains below, sequenced in a study of response to subunit inactivated influenza vaccine. TCRdb reprocessed the RT-PCR reads with MiXCR, giving one entry per CDR3 protein. The table has 650,000 to 700,000 distinct CDR3 sequences, around 14% seen once. This material consisted of PBMCs from blood, taken about 12 days after vaccination. Receptors were obtained from a man aged 45 to 65 who received an inactivated influenza vaccine.

The rearrangement uses TRBV5-1 and TRBJ2-7, with 7 positions matching TRBD1. The CDR3 has 13 amino acids. The J segment lost 6 bases and the V segment lost 4 bases, leaving 7 bases of the junction unmatched. CDR1 is SGHRS, CDR2 YFSETQ, per germline. This chain's CDR3 is CASSPGQTGEQYF. CDR3 sequence (DNA): TGCGCCAGCAGCCCGGGACAGACGGGCGAGCAGTACTTC.

The genes are TRBV29-1 and TRBJ2-5; D not certain. Germline assignment: CDR1 SQVTM and CDR2 ANQGSEA. Trimming left V 7 bases short and J 0 bases short, with 9 bases between. This CDR3 has 12 amino acids. CDR3 coding DNA: TGCAGCGGGAAGTGGGACCAAGAGACCCAGTACTTC. Amino acids: CSGKWDQETQYF.

This clonotype was picked up many times. The rearrangement joins TRBV29-1 to TRBJ2-3, with D possibly matching TRBD1 (6 bases). The CDR3 spans 13 residues. The germline V gene has CDR1 SQVTM and CDR2 ANQGSEA. Deletions cut 4 bases from V and 2 bases from J, with 10 bases between. The CDR3 sequence is CSVGEGDTDTQYF. CDR3 DNA: TGCAGCGTTGGTGAGGGGGACACAGATACGCAGTATTTT.

This clonotype has only a few counts. This sequence joins TRBV10-3 and TRBJ1-3, with D possibly being TRBD1 (6 bases). This CDR3 has 14 amino acids. V was clipped by 10 bases and J by 8 bases, with 21 bases between them. Germline V lookup: CDR1 ENHRY, CDR2 SYGVKD. CDR3 in DNA: TGTGCCAACGCTGATGGCCAGGGGTTGGACACCATATATTTT. Protein: CANADGQGLDTIYF.

This clonotype has just a few counts. V is TRBV27 and J is TRBJ2-7; D is unresolved. This CDR3 has 14 residues. V was pared by 0 bases and J by 3 bases, with 9 bases between. Germline V lookup: CDR1 MNHEY, CDR2 SMNVEV (reference sequence). The CDR3 region is CASSLSGQIYEQYF. CDR3 in DNA: TGTGCCAGCAGTTTATCTGGGCAGATCTACGAGCAGTACTTC.

There are a few counts of this clonotype. V and J are TRBV4-3 and TRBJ2-7; 10 bases are a match to TRBD2. The germline V gene encodes CDR1 LGHNA and CDR2 YSLEER. The CDR3 has 17 residues. The junction had 9 bases not matched to a gene; V was cut back by 4 bases and J by 0 bases. CDR3 DNA sequence: TGCGCCAGCAGCCCGAGACTAGCGGGCCTGAGCTCCTACGAGCAGTACTTC. Translating it yields CASSPRLAGLSSYEQYF.

This rearrangement joins TRBV20-1 to TRBJ2-5; possibly TRBD2 for D (6 bases). This CDR3 spans 14 amino acids. V was pared by 0 bases and J by 5 bases, with 13 bases between. CDR1 and CDR2 from the germline V gene are DFQATT and SNEGSKA (reference sequence). The CDR3 here is CSAREAGTSETQYF. Written as DNA, the CDR3 is TGCAGTGCTAGAGAGGCGGGGACCTCTGAGACCCAGTACTTC.

This clonotype was detected many times. The CDR3 DNA reads as TGTGCCAGCTCACAAACAGGGTTGGAGTATGGCTACACCTTC. This sequence encodes CASSQTGLEYGYTF. V and J are TRBV18 and TRBJ1-2, with a tentative D call TRBD1 (6 bases). V lost 4 bases and J lost 5, with 14 bases in between. The CDR3 contains 14 residues. Germline V CDR1 and CDR2: KGHSH, LQKENI. The full variable domain, its missing parts supplied by reference TRBV18 and TRBJ1-2, is NAGVMQNPRHLVRRRGQEARLRCSPMKGHSHVYWYRQLPEEGLKFMVYLQKENIIDESGMPKERFSAEFPKEGPSILRIQQVVRGDSAAYFCASSQTGLEYGYTFGSGTRLTVV.

This clonotype was seen a handful of times. The chain has TRBV20-1 and TRBJ2-1; tentative D call: TRBD1 (6 bases). CDR3 length: 17 residues. The germline CDR1 and CDR2 sequences are DFQATT and SNEGSKA (reference sequence). The chain's CDR3 is CTLQGPEAIVTYNEQFF. For the CDR3, the DNA is TGCACCCTACAGGGCCCTGAGGCAATAGTTACCTACAATGAGCAGTTCTTC.

The rearrangement links TRBV5-1 to TRBJ2-2; D is uncertain. The V end was cut by 4 bases, the J end by 5 bases, with 15 bases between. The CDR3 runs to 15 residues. Germline loops: CDR1 SGHRS, CDR2 YFSETQ. The CDR3 DNA sequence: TGCGCCAGCAGCGTTGGTACAAGTCATACCGGGGAGCTGTTTTTT. As protein: CASSVGTSHTGELFF.

The chain employs TRBV29-1 and TRBJ2-3, with D uncertain. V was pared by 2 bases and J by 1 base, with 7 bases between. The CDR3 spans 13 residues. The germline gives CDR1 SQVTM, CDR2 ANQGSEA. This CDR3 is CSVEQSGTDTQYF. DNA of the CDR3: TGCAGCGTTGAACAATCTGGCACAGATACGCAGTATTTT.

The J gene is TRBJ2-4, the V gene TRBV6-1, with TRBD1 as a possible D gene (5 bases). With 5 bases removed from V and 0 bases from J, the gap between germline ends came to 14 bases. CDR3 size: 16 residues. Germline-derived CDR1 and CDR2 are MNHNS and SASEGT. CDR3 nucleotide sequence: TGTGCCAGCAGTCCCCAGGGCCGAGGAGCCAAAAACATTCAGTACTTC. Residues: CASSPQGRGAKNIQYF.

This clonotype appeared a few times. V and J are TRBV20-1 and TRBJ1-2, with D perhaps matching TRBD1 (6 bases). Germline lookup yields CDR1 DFQATT and CDR2 SNEGSKA (reference sequence). Trimming left V 5 bases short and J 4 bases short, with 20 bases between. The CDR3 runs to 15 residues. The CDR3 region has the DNA TGCAGTGCTCCGCCCGGGGGGGCCTGGGGCTATGGCTACACCTTC. This encodes CSAPPGGAWGYGYTF.

The chain couples TRBV2 to TRBJ2-5, with D tentatively TRBD1 or TRBD2 (5 bases each). V was shortened by 6 bases and J by 2 bases, with 10 bases between the two germline ends. This CDR3 has 13 amino acids. The germline V gene has CDR1 SNHLY and CDR2 FYNNEI. The CDR3 spells CASRGDRQETQYF. The CDR3 DNA is TGTGCCAGCAGGGGAGACAGACAAGAGACCCAGTACTTC.

This clonotype was observed a handful of times. The V and J genes are TRBV20-1 and TRBJ1-4, with D perhaps matching TRBD1 (5 bases). CDR3 size: 14 residues. V lost 6 bases to trimming and J lost 13 bases, with 24 bases between them. Looked up from germline, CDR1 is DFQATT and CDR2 is SNEGSKA (reference sequence). In DNA form, the CDR3 reads TGCAGTGCCAATACCGGGACGGACGGGGGAACACTGTTTTTT. Its protein is CSANTGTDGGTLFF.

The V call is TRBV20-1, the J call TRBJ2-7; TRBD2 aligns across 7 bases. CDR3 length: 14 residues. Germline CDR1 reads DFQATT; CDR2 reads SNEGSKA (reference sequence). Trimming cost V 1 base and J 2 bases; bases outside gene matches: 5. The CDR3, as DNA: TGCAGTGCTAGAGTTTGGCGGGAGACCTACGAGCAGTACTTC. Residues: CSARVWRETYEQYF.

This clonotype has a handful of counts. The rearrangement uses TRBV7-2 and TRBJ2-7; D is unclear. Germline CDR1 and CDR2: SGHTA and FQGNSA. The CDR3 length is 16 residues. V was cut by 4 bases and J by 2 bases, with 18 bases left in between. In DNA form, the CDR3 reads TGTGCCAGCAGCTGGGCTGTAGGTCTTCAAACCTACGAGCAGTACTTC. This codes for CASSWAVGLQTYEQYF.

The rearrangement uses TRBV10-3 and TRBJ1-6, with 9 positions matching TRBD1. From germline, CDR1 is ENHRY and CDR2 SYGVKD. Losses at the gene ends were 6 bases for V and 19 bases for J; bases not matched to a gene: 19. The CDR3 has 15 amino acids. CDR3 nucleotide sequence: TGTGCCATCAGCACCTCCCCTCAAGCCGGGACAGGGACTCACTTT. Residues: CAISTSPQAGTGTHF.

This clonotype was recorded many times. The chain has TRBV28 and TRBJ1-2; D ambiguous. This CDR3 region has 13 residues. V lost 10 bases, J lost 10 bases, and 22 bases lay in between. Looked up from germline, CDR1 is MDHEN and CDR2 is SYDVKM. The chain's CDR3 is CATQDPLNLVYTF. CDR3 nucleotides: TGTGCCACCCAAGACCCTCTGAACTTAGTCTACACCTTC.

This clonotype has more than one count but fewer than ten. J is TRBJ1-1 and V is TRBV14; no reliable D call. The ends were cut back, 9 bases at V and 5 bases at J, with 16 bases in the middle. The CDR3 length is 13 residues. Per germline, CDR1 SGHDN and CDR2 FVKESK. The DNA for the CDR3 is TGTGCCAGTTCGGGCCCCTCGAGGACTGAAGCTTTCTTT. It translates to CASSGPSRTEAFF.

This clonotype was counted many times. The chain combines TRBV12-3 or TRBV12-4 with TRBJ2-7; D may correspond to TRBD1 or TRBD2 (5 bases each). V lost 6 bases and J lost 3, with 9 bases in between. The CDR3 is made up of 12 amino acids. DNA for the CDR3: TGTGCCAGCAGACGAGGGGACTACGAGCAGTACTTC. Protein: CASRRGDYEQYF.

The V gene is TRBV12-3 or TRBV12-4, the J gene TRBJ1-6; 8 bases agree with TRBD1. The V and J ends lost 6 bases and 10 bases, in that order; junction bases with no gene match: 11. This CDR3 contains 15 residues. The CDR3 region is CASRPGQGGGSPLHF. The CDR3 nucleotides are TGTGCCAGCAGACCCGGACAGGGAGGAGGGTCACCCCTCCACTTT.

This clonotype occurred a few times. The rearrangement uses TRBV20-1 and TRBJ2-2; 9 nucleotides line up with TRBD1. The CDR3 sequence is 14 residues long. The germline V gene has CDR1 DFQATT and CDR2 SNEGSKA (reference sequence). The J segment lost 9 bases and the V segment lost 6 bases, leaving 11 bases of the junction unmatched. CDR3 in amino acids: CSASRDRVNRELFF. The CDR3 DNA reads as TGCAGTGCAAGCCGGGACAGGGTCAACCGGGAGCTGTTTTTT.

This clonotype has a handful of counts. The CDR3 region is CASSPTTANTGELFF. The CDR3 DNA is TGTGCCAGCTCACCAACGACCGCGAACACCGGGGAGCTGTTTTTT. J is TRBJ2-2 and V is TRBV18; no clear D gene. Germline CDR1 KGHSH, CDR2 LQKENI. V was pared by 2 bases and J by 0 bases, with 7 bases between. CDR3 length equals 15 residues.

The chain carries TRBV12-3 or TRBV12-4 and TRBJ2-3; 9 bases match TRBD2. V lost 8 bases, J lost 3 bases, and 6 bases stayed unmatched. The CDR3 extends over 14 amino acids. The CDR3 DNA reads TGTGCCAGCCGAGCGGGGGGCGGGACAGATACGCAGTATTTT. Translated: CASRAGGGTDTQYF.

This chain joins TRBV10-3 and TRBJ2-3; 7 nucleotides match TRBD1. The CDR3 is 12 residues long. Germline lookup yields CDR1 ENHRY and CDR2 SYGVKD. The V and J ends lost 11 bases and 4 bases, in that order; junction bases with no gene match: 6. The CDR3 sequence is CAARTGPDTQYF. In DNA, the CDR3 is TGTGCCGCAAGGACAGGACCAGATACGCAGTATTTT.